This T cell receptor (beta chain) was retrieved from a study of CD8+CD57+ T cells in acquired aplastic anemia (dated by TCRdb to the late 2010s). As for the study more broadly: A mean of approximately 3 ug of DNA, ranging from roughly 0.18 to 30 ug, was extracted from sorted CD4+ and CD8+ cells. A CD8+CD57+ expansion meant a frequency higher than the mean frequency seen in healthy subjects.

Patients chosen for sequencing had shown expansion of CD8+CD57+ cells by flow cytometry. Every patient had severe acquired aplastic anemia, diagnosed using the International Study of Aplastic Anemia and Agranulocytosis and Camitta criteria. Patients had received no therapy at the time of blood sampling. The study deep-sequenced TCR repertoires of sorted CD4+ and CD8+ blood T cells from severe aplastic anemia patients and healthy subjects. Patients were enrolled under clinicaltrials.gov protocols 00001620, 01623167, 00001397, 00071045, 00081523 and 00961064 in the USA. Ficoll-Paque density gradient centrifugation was used to isolate peripheral blood mononuclear cells. CD4+ and CD8+ T cells were sorted by FACS or magnetic beads before DNA extraction. The CDR3 goes from the cysteine to the phenylalanine over 16 residues. CDR3 DNA only is kept here, 48 bases in frame from base 1. The trim is 3 bases for V and 4 bases for J, with a gap of 15 bases between the germline ends. CDR1 and CDR2 are drawn from the germline V gene: MGHDK, SYGVNS.

Profiling of TCR beta VDJ combinations and CDR3 sequences used genomic DNA as the template. TCR repertoire sequencing was run on an Illumina HiSeq 2000. In the original analysis: TRBV/TRBJ rearrangement plots, CDR3 size and DJ length profiles, and Simpson's diversity index were used to evaluate the repertoires. Whichever DNA sequence was most abundant in the deep sequencing data was defined as the immunodominant clone. CDR3 amino acid sequences were checked for sharing across subjects and were also compared against the VDJdb database and published repertoires. The raw public reads went through TCRdb reprocessing: fastp at Q25, MiXCR clone calling, in-frame beta chains kept. CDR3 protein duplicates are merged, each entry listing the most common genes and DNA. The V and J calls shown here were made by TCRdb, not taken from the authors' results. The table for this sample lists about 240,000 distinct CDR3 sequences; 47% of them were counted only once. The top ten constitute about 7.8% of the sample.

There are many counts of this clonotype. The target of this receptor is not known. Base quality data are lacking; no much larger clone is found one base away. What the work shows at the level of the full study, not this receptor alone: Patients and healthy controls showed no significant difference in CD8+ Simpson's diversity (P=0.060). About 30 CD8+ CDR3 sequences were found in both patients and controls but appeared to be highly expressed in patients and within the immunodominant clones of the patients.

The chain was built from TRBV25-1 and TRBJ1-4, and possibly TRBD1, on 5 matching bases. Sample: sorted CD4+, CD8+, or CD8+CD57+ T cells (not recorded which) from PBMCs. This sequence was found in a human donor with aplastic anemia. CDR3 sequence: CASSEYTTVFNEKLFF. The DNA sequence is as follows: TGTGCCAGCAGTGAGTACACGACAGTGTTTAATGAAAAACTGTTTTTT.